This T cell receptor beta chain came from a study of blood T cell repertoires in COVID-19. Study background: Both acute and convalescent COVID-19 samples were obtained from the United States, Italy and Spain. Nucleic acid was either cDNA or gDNA, and it came from T cells, B-cell-depleted T cells, or PBMCs.

Enrolment of Seattle patients took place during active infection, and they were followed longitudinally. Clones were sequenced by immunoSEQ multiplex PCR, and TCRdb holds only the in-frame ones, with some missing. This table holds roughly 100,000 clones, 87% found once. CDR1 and CDR2 from the germline V gene are LNHDA and SQIVND (reference sequence). CDR3 length equals 15 residues. V shed 6 bases, J shed 4 bases, and the junction held 9 bases outside the gene matches. Only a few counts were recorded for this clone. Sequenced input: peripheral blood. The TCR sequence derives from a woman aged 45-65 years with COVID-19, enrolled during active disease. This chain joins TRBV19 and TRBJ2-1, with 7 bases lining up with TRBD1. The CDR3 nucleotides are TGTGCCAGTAGCTGGGACAGAGCCTTATACAATGAGCAGTTCTTC. This sequence encodes CASSWDRALYNEQFF. The whole variable domain, remainder taken from reference TRBV19 and TRBJ2-1, is DGGITQSPKYLFRKEGQNVTLSCEQNLNHDAMYWYRQDPGQGLRLIYYSQIVNDFQKGDIAEGYSVSREKKESFPLTVTSAQKNPTAFYLCASSWDRALYNEQFFGPGTRLTVL.